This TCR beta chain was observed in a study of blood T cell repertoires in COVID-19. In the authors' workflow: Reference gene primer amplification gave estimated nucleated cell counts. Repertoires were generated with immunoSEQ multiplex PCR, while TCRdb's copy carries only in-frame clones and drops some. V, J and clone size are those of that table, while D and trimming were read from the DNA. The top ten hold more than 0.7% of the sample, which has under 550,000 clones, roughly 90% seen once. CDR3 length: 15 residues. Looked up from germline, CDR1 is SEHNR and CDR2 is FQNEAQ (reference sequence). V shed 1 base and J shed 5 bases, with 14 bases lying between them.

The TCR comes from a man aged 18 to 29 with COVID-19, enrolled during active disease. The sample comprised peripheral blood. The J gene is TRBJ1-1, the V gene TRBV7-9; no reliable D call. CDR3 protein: CASSLVGSRRTEAFF. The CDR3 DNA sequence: TGTGCCAGCAGCTTAGTTGGGTCCCGGAGGACTGAAGCTTTCTTT. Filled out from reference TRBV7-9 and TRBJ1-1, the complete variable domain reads DTGVSQNPRHKITKRGQNVTFRCDPISEHNRLYWYRQTLGQGPEFLTYFQNEAQLEKSRLLSDRFSAERPKGSFSTLEIQRTEQGDSAMYLCASSLVGSRRTEAFFGQGTRLTVV.